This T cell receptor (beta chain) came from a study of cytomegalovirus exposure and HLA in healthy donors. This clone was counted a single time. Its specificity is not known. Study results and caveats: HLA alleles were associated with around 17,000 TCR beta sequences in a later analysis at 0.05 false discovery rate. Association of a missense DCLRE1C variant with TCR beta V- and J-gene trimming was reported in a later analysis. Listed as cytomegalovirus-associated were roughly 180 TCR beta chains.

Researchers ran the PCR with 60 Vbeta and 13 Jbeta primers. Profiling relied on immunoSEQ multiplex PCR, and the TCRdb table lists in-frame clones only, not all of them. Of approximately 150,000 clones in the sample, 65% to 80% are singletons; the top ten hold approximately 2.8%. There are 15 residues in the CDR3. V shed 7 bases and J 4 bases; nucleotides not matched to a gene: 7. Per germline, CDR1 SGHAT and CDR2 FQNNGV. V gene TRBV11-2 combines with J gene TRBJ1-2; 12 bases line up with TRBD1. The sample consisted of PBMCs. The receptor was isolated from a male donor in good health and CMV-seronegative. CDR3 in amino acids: CASNSPGQGAYGYTF. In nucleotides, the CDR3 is TGTGCCAGCAACTCCCCGGGACAGGGGGCCTATGGCTACACCTTC.